The subject of this entry is one TCR beta chain. Its binding antigen is unknown. Within one base of it there is no much larger clone, and no base qualities were kept. V is pruned by 4 bases and J by 14 bases, leaving 10 bases of the junction without a gene match. Sequences SNHLY (CDR1) and FYNNEI (CDR2) are obtained from the germline V gene. The CDR3 runs 12 amino acids, cysteine and phenylalanine included. Kept here is only the CDR3 DNA, which spans 36 bases and is read in frame from base 1. The library was built by means of the immunoSEQ multiplex PCR assay. TCRdb carries this immuneACCESS record with in-frame sequences only. Its versions omit some clonotypes, under half of them owing to an unresolved V gene in the studies checked, with the rest unexplained. The sample yields some 60,000 clones; 90% to 95% were counted once. The top ten constitute approximately 3.6% of the sample. The record originates from a study of technical replicates of blood from several donors (dated by TCRdb to between 2016 and 2019).

This sequence uses TRBV2 and TRBJ1-2; 7 bases in between match TRBD1. Material for sequencing was PBMCs. This receptor was identified in a human donor in good health. Some clones in this sample may be carry-over from other donors' samples. The sequence in DNA is TGTGCCAGCAGTGTGAAGGGGACAGCAAATACCTTC. This codes for CASSVKGTANTF.